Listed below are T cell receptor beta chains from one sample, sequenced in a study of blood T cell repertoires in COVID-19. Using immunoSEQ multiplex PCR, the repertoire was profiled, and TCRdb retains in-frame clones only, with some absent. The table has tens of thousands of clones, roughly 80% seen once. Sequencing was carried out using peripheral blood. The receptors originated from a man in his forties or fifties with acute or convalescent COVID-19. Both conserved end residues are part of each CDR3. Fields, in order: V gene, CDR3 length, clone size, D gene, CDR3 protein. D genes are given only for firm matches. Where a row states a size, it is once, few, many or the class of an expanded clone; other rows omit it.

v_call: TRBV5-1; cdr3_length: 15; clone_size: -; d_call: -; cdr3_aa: CASSYSSSPTRGYTF
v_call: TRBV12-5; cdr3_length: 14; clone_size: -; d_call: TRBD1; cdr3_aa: CASGSGTGGQKLFF
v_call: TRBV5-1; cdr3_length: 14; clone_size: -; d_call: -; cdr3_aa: CASSLGPPATEAFF
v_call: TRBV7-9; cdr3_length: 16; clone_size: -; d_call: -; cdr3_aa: CASSPYLQGVTLEQYF
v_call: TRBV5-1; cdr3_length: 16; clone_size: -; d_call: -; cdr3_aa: CASSLAPRQGGNTIYF
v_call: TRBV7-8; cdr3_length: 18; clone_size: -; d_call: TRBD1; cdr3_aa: CASSPNRQGVGTNEKLFF
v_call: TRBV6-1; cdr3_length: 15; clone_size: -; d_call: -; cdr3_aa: CASRYGGDHRNTIYF
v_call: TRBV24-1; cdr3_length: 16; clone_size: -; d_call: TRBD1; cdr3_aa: CATSGGGTVSTGELFF
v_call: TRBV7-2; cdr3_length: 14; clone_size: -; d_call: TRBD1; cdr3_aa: CASSKTGTNEKLFF
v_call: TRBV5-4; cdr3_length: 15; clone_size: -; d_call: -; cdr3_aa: CASSLTTDSNYGYTF
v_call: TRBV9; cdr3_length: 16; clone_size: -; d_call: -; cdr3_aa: CASSPDLAGYNEKLFF
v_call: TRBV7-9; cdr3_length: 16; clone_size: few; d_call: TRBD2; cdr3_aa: CASRYTSGGQYNEQFF
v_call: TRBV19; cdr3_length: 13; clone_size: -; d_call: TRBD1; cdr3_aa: CASSTTKDRGAFF
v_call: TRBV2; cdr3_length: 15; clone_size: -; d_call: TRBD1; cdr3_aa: CASSDRGTDNQPQHF
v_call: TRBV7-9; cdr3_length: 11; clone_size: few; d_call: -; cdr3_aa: CASSYGRSYTF
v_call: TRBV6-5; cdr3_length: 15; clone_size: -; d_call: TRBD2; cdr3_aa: CASSYNRGREETQYF
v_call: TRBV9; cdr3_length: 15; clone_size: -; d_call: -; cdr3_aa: CASSPGGGRDEKLFF
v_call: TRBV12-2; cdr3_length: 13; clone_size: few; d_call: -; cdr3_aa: CASRLASSYEQYF
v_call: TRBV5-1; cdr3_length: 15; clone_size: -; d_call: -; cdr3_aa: CASSPRGRAVDTQYF
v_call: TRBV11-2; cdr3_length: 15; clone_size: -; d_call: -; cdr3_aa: CASSHEALSTDTQYF
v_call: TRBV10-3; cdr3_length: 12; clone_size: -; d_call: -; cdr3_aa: CAISEEQDEQYF
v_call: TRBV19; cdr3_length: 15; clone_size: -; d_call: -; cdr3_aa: CASNPEVRGTGELFF
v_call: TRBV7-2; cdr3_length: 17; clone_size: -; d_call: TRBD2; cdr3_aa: CASSLVFAGGDQETQYF
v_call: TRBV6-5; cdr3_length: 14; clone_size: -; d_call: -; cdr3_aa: CASSRQVFSETQYF
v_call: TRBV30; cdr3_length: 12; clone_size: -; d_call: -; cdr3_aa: CAWRGLRTTYTF
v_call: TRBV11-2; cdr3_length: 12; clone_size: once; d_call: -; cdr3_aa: CASSLRGEKLFF
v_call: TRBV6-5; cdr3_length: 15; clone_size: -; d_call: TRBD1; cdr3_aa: CASSLHDRDGQPQHF
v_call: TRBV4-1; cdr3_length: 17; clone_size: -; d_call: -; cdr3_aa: CASSLYARENYNSPLHF
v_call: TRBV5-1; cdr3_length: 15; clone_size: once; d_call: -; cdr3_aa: CASSLGTDLEETQYF
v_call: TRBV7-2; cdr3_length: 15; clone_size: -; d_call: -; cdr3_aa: CASHRPGTNTGELFF
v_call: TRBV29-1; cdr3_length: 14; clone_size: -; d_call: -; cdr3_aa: CSAESRQVGYGYTF